This TCR beta chain was captured by sequencing in a study of cytomegalovirus exposure and HLA in healthy donors. The PCR made use of 60 Vbeta and 13 Jbeta primers. Method: immunoSEQ multiplex PCR; TCRdb's copy keeps in-frame clones and lacks some. The sample contains around 110,000 clones, 70% to 75% of which appear only once. Germline V gene sequence: CDR1 ENHRY, CDR2 SYGVKD. The CDR3 runs to 12 residues. Trimming took 5 bases from V and 10 from J, leaving 12 bases between them. The source of this sequence is a woman aged 18-29 years in good health and CMV-seronegative. The chain couples TRBV10-3 to TRBJ2-1, with a possible D match to TRBD2 (6 bases). The sample taken for sequencing was PBMCs. The CDR3 DNA reads as TGTGCCATCAGTCTTCCTGGGGGGGAGCAGTTCTTC. Translated, it gives CAISLPGGEQFF.